This passage covers 26 T cell receptor beta chains from one sample sequenced in a study of STAT5B mutations in CD4+ large granular lymphocyte leukemia (dated by TCRdb to 2021 to 2024). Library creation used the immunoSEQ multiplex PCR assay. TCRdb holds this immuneACCESS table with in-frame rearrangements only. Some clones are missing; in checked studies, unresolved V genes explain under half, and the rest has no known cause. The table for this sample lists approximately 28,000 clones; about 88% of them were counted only once. The ten largest clones take up 0.41% of the sample. The sequencing input was CD4+ T cells from blood buffy coats. These receptors were taken from a human donor in good health.

This chain joins TRBV5-1 and TRBJ2-1; 13 positions match TRBD2. CDR3 length equals 18 residues. The junction had 5 bases not matched to a gene; V was cut back by 0 bases and J by 2 bases. CDR1 is SGHRS, CDR2 YFSETQ, per germline. CDR3 DNA: TGCGCCAGCAGCTTGGGACTAGCGGGAGGAAGAACCTACAATGAGCAGTTCTTC. This gives the protein CASSLGLAGGRTYNEQFF.

CDR3: CASRGQVSSYEQYF. CDR3 DNA sequence: TGCGCCAGCAGGGGGCAGGTTAGCTCCTACGAGCAGTACTTC. The chain couples TRBV10-2 to TRBJ2-7; a weak D match, TRBD1 (5 bases). This CDR3 has 14 amino acids. CDR1 and CDR2 (germline): WSHSY, SAAADI. Trimming shortened V by 6 bases and J by 0 bases, and 12 bases separated the two germline ends.

The chain couples TRBV11-2 to TRBJ1-1; 8 bases match TRBD1. The ends lost 10 bases at V and 3 bases at J; junction bases unmatched: 10. This CDR3 region has 14 residues. Germline assignment: CDR1 SGHAT and CDR2 FQNNGV. The CDR3 protein is CATTQGAGYTEAFF. The DNA of the CDR3 is TGTGCCACCACCCAGGGGGCAGGGTACACTGAAGCTTTCTTT.

This clone was seen a single time. The chain recombines TRBV29-1 with TRBJ2-5; D remains ambiguous. Germline CDR1 is SQVTM and CDR2 is ANQGSEA. V lost 5 bases and J 2 bases, leaving 9 bases between the germline ends. This CDR3 has 12 amino acids. CDR3 sequence reads: CSVRLTQETQYF. CDR3 DNA sequence: TGCAGCGTTCGGCTGACGCAAGAGACCCAGTACTTC.

The genes are TRBV21-1 and TRBJ1-5. TRBV21-1 is a pseudogene segment. This CDR3 has 15 residues. CDR3 sequence: CASSNRIGGGQPQHF. CDR3 DNA: TGTGCCAGCAGCAATCGTATAGGCGGGGGCCAGCCCCAGCATTTT.

The gene calls are TRBV18 and TRBJ2-7; 9 positions match TRBD2. CDR3 length equals 14 residues. V dropped 3 bases and J dropped 6; count of bases not matched to a gene: 6. Germline CDR1 KGHSH, CDR2 LQKENI. The DNA for the CDR3 is TGTGCCAGCTCACCCGGGACTAGCCCGATCGAGCAGTACTTC. The encoded protein is CASSPGTSPIEQYF. The entire variable domain, with the rest obtained from reference TRBV18 and TRBJ2-7, is as follows: NAGVMQNPRHLVRRRGQEARLRCSPMKGHSHVYWYRQLPEEGLKFMVYLQKENIIDESGMPKERFSAEFPKEGPSILRIQQVVRGDSAAYFCASSPGTSPIEQYFGPGTRLTVT.

The chain recombines TRBV28 with TRBJ1-4; D call uncertain. Trimming took off 6 bases at V and 2 bases at J, with 10 bases between the two ends. There are 14 residues in the CDR3. The germline gives CDR1 MDHEN, CDR2 SYDVKM. Here the CDR3 DNA reads TGTGCCAGCAGCCTTTCGAGGACTAATGAAAAACTGTTTTTT. It specifies CASSLSRTNEKLFF.

The chain carries TRBV28 and TRBJ1-4; perhaps TRBD1 as D (5 bases). V was shortened by 2 bases and J by 4 bases, with 8 bases between the two germline ends. CDR3 length equals 14 residues. Per germline, CDR1 MDHEN and CDR2 SYDVKM. Written as DNA, the CDR3 is TGTGCCAGCAGTTTACAGGGTATTAATGAAAAACTGTTTTTT. It yields the protein CASSLQGINEKLFF. The variable domain in full, with the rest retrieved from reference TRBV28 and TRBJ1-4, is DVKVTQSSRYLVKRTGEKVFLECVQDMDHENMFWYRQDPGLGLRLIYFSYDVKMKEKGDIPEGYSVSREKKERFSLILESASTNQTSMYLCASSLQGINEKLFFGSGTQLSVL.

The chain joins TRBV7-2 to TRBJ2-7; D not certain. The CDR3 totals 15 residues. V lost 1 base and J 2 bases, leaving 12 bases between the germline ends. The germline V gene has CDR1 SGHTA and CDR2 FQGNSA. The CDR3 DNA reads TGTGCCAGCAGCTTAGTGGGTTTGGTAGCCTACGAGCAGTACTTC. This codes for CASSLVGLVAYEQYF.

This chain connects TRBV19 to TRBJ2-7; TRBD1 agrees at 9 bases. The V gene's germline CDR1 is LNHDA and CDR2 SQIVND (reference sequence). This CDR3 spans 15 amino acids. Germline trimming cut 5 bases from V and 3 bases from J; bases unmatched to any gene: 8. The CDR3 here is CASSGPGQGHYEQYF. The DNA for the CDR3 is TGTGCCAGTAGTGGGCCGGGACAGGGACACTACGAGCAGTACTTC.

J is TRBJ1-2 and V is TRBV29-1; TRBD1 is a possible D gene (5 bases). Germline CDR1 and CDR2: SQVTM and ANQGSEA. The length of the CDR3 is 15 residues. Trimming stripped 2 bases from V and 1 base from J, with 14 bases between. This chain's CDR3 is CSVEKRGADNYGYTF. Written as DNA, the CDR3 is TGCAGCGTTGAAAAGAGGGGCGCGGATAACTATGGCTACACCTTC. The full variable domain, completed using reference TRBV29-1 and TRBJ1-2, is SAVISQKPSRDICQRGTSLTIQCQVDSQVTMMFWYRQQPGQSLTLIATANQGSEATYESGFVIDKFPISRPNLTFSTLTVSNMSPEDSSIYLCSVEKRGADNYGYTFGSGTRLTVV.

The V gene is TRBV27, the J gene TRBJ2-3; D could derive from TRBD1 or TRBD2 (5 bases each). This CDR3 spans 15 amino acids. Trimming left V 0 bases short and J 4 bases short, with 11 bases between. Germline CDR1 is MNHEY and CDR2 is SMNVEV (reference sequence). The CDR3 region is CASSLSGVRSDTQYF. DNA for the CDR3: TGTGCCAGCAGTTTATCGGGGGTGAGGTCAGATACGCAGTATTTT.

The rearrangement links TRBV6-1 to TRBJ2-7; D may be TRBD1 (6 bases). V shed 4 bases and J shed 6 bases, with 13 bases lying between them. Germline V gene data show CDR1 as MNHNS and CDR2 as SASEGT. The CDR3 is made up of 13 amino acids. The CDR3 region is CASSGTGPGEQYF. In DNA form, the CDR3 reads TGTGCCAGCAGTGGAACAGGGCCTGGCGAGCAGTACTTC.

V usage is TRBV7-2 and J usage is TRBJ2-1, with 7 nucleotides matching TRBD2. Germline V CDR1 and CDR2: SGHTA, FQGNSA. V trimming: 2 bases; J trimming: 5 bases; junction bases outside the gene matches: 6. CDR3 length: 15 amino acids. CDR3 residues: CASSLSGLGDNEQFF. In DNA form, the CDR3 reads TGTGCCAGCAGCTTATCTGGACTAGGGGACAATGAGCAGTTCTTC.

The chain is built from TRBV10-1 and TRBJ2-2; D unresolved. This CDR3 has 14 residues. Germline values: CDR1 WNHNN, CDR2 SYGVQD (reference sequence). The V end was cut by 2 bases, the J end by 4 bases, with 8 bases between. Here the CDR3 reads CASSEQRTTGELFF. DNA for the CDR3: TGCGCCAGCAGTGAGCAAAGGACCACCGGGGAGCTGTTTTTT.

This clone was picked up one time. This rearrangement joins TRBV27 to TRBJ2-7; D is unresolved. Germline CDR1 and CDR2: MNHEY and SMNVEV (reference sequence). The length of the CDR3 is 14 residues. V dropped 8 bases and J dropped 3 bases, with 17 bases sitting between them. CDR3 sequence reads: CASSTPSPFYEQYF. CDR3 sequence (DNA): TGTGCCAGCTCAACCCCCAGTCCTTTCTACGAGCAGTACTTC.

This rearrangement joins TRBV23-1 to TRBJ1-1, with 7 bases matching TRBD1. TRBV23-1 is filed as an ORF, its function uncertain. V was clipped by 0 bases and J by 4 bases; unmatched bases: 17. The CDR3 length is 19 residues. In DNA, the CDR3 is TGCGCCAGCAGTCAATCAGGGGGCCCTTTGGGGGGAGTCCGCACTGAAGCTTTCTTT. Translation: CASSQSGGPLGGVRTEAFF.

V and J are TRBV7-9 and TRBJ2-7; the D gene is possibly TRBD2 (5 bases). The V end lost 4 bases, the J end lost 4 bases, and 20 bases lay between the germline ends. CDR1 and CDR2 from the germline V gene are SEHNR and FQNEAQ (reference sequence). There are 16 residues in the CDR3. CDR3 loop: CASSSSPGGSGYEQYF. The CDR3 DNA follows: TGTGCCAGCAGCTCTAGTCCAGGCGGGTCAGGTTACGAGCAGTACTTC.

The gene calls are TRBV6-5 and TRBJ1-4; no firm D call. This CDR3 spans 11 amino acids. Germline CDR1 reads MNHEY; CDR2 reads SVGAGI. The germline V and J ends were trimmed by 10 bases and 6 bases, with 9 bases remaining between them. Here the CDR3 DNA reads TGTGCCACCTTGGGATATGAAAAACTGTTTTTT. This encodes CATLGYEKLFF.

The chain is built from TRBV6-1 and TRBJ2-2; D remains ambiguous. Germline V lookup: CDR1 MNHNS, CDR2 SASEGT. This CDR3 comprises 13 residues. V lost 4 bases and J 7 bases, leaving 10 bases between the germline ends. DNA for the CDR3: TGTGCCAGCAGTGGCCAGACGGTCGGGGAGCTGTTTTTT. As protein: CASSGQTVGELFF.

This sequence joins TRBV5-4 and TRBJ2-3, with 11 bases identical to TRBD2. The V segment lost 0 bases and the J segment 8 bases; nucleotides outside the gene matches: 8. The germline V gene has CDR1 SGHNT and CDR2 YYREEE (reference sequence). The length of the CDR3 is 16 residues. The CDR3 DNA reads as TGTGCCAGCAGCTTGGGTCAACTAGCGGGAGAGGTTACGCAGTATTTT. Protein: CASSLGQLAGEVTQYF.

The J gene is TRBJ2-3, the V gene TRBV29-1; no firm D call. Germline V lookup: CDR1 SQVTM, CDR2 ANQGSEA. This CDR3 contains 16 residues. Trimming took off 3 bases at V and 7 bases at J, with 23 bases between the two ends. The CDR3 bases are TGCAGCGTTGACAATCCCGGAAGTCCGAGGACGTATACGCAGTATTTT. The encoded protein is CSVDNPGSPRTYTQYF.

The J gene is TRBJ2-3, the V gene TRBV11-2; D is possibly TRBD2 (6 bases). V was trimmed by 4 bases and J by 0 bases, leaving 17 bases between them. CDR1 and CDR2 from the germline V gene are SGHAT and FQNNGV. The CDR3 runs to 17 residues. The CDR3, as DNA: TGTGCCAGCAGCTCAACCTTAGCGGCGACTAGCACAGATACGCAGTATTTT. It is translated as CASSSTLAATSTDTQYF.

The CDR3 region is CAWSGMPGGEQYF. The CDR3 region has the DNA TGTGCCTGGAGTGGGATGCCGGGGGGCGAGCAGTACTTC. V is TRBV30 and J is TRBJ2-5, with TRBD2 matching 7 bases. The J call may be mistaken, given a closer DNA end match to TRBJ2-7. Germline values: CDR1 GTSNPN, CDR2 SVGIG (reference sequence). The CDR3 has 13 residues.

The chain employs TRBV28 and TRBJ1-2; 10 positions match TRBD1. The V gene end was trimmed by 5 bases and the J gene end by 5 bases; junction bases not matched to a gene: 8. CDR1 MDHEN and CDR2 SYDVKM come from the germline V gene. The CDR3 is made up of 15 amino acids. The CDR3 loop reads CASSPPAGQGYGYTF. CDR3 sequence (DNA): TGTGCCAGCAGTCCCCCCGCGGGACAGGGGTATGGCTACACCTTC.

The chain links TRBV13 to TRBJ1-2; the D gene is possibly TRBD1 (5 bases). V was pared by 2 bases and J by 8 bases, with 15 bases between. The CDR3 sequence is 14 residues long. Germline-derived CDR1 and CDR2 are PRHDT and FYEKMQ (reference sequence). The DNA for the CDR3 is TGTGCCAGCAGCTTAATCGGGGGACCGGAAGGCTACACCTTC. Translation gives CASSLIGGPEGYTF.